This T cell receptor (beta chain) is drawn from a study of Graves' ophthalmopathy and Graves' hyperthyroidism. Whole-study results and caveats: Using 13 signatures, a model distinguished ophthalmopathy from stable hyperthyroidism, reaching around 88% sensitivity and 81.08% specificity. Blood contained most expanded thyroid clonotypes exceeding 0.001 frequency.

It was on clinical symptoms, serum thyroxine, TRAb, thyroid ultrasound and orbital computed tomography that diagnosis relied. This clonotype was picked up a small number of times. The antigen is undetermined. Given a much more abundant clone one base away, this may be a read error. The germline V and J ends were trimmed by 5 bases and 5 bases, with 13 bases remaining between them. There are 13 residues in the CDR3. CDR1 and CDR2 (germline): SGHRS, YFSETQ. RNA transcripts served as template for amplifying TCR beta CDR3 sequences. First-round RT-PCR employed HTBI primers, with a second-round multiplex PCR after it. TCRdb independently ran MiXCR on the multiplex PCR reads; one entry per CDR3 protein. This sample carries hundreds of thousands of distinct CDR3 sequences, more than 40% of them seen once, and the ten largest clones take over 2.5%.

Sequencing input: peripheral blood. This chain links TRBV5-1 with TRBJ1-1; possible D gene TRBD1, 6 bases. This clonotype originated in an adult man with Graves' ophthalmopathy. CDR3 residues: CASRGRRGTEAFF. CDR3 DNA sequence: TGCGCCAGCAGAGGACGTAGGGGGACTGAAGCTTTCTTT.